This paragraph covers one TCR beta chain sequence. A junction end diverges from the germline sequence, so it may reflect a read error. CDR3 and TCR beta VDJ profiling relied on genomic DNA as the template. TCRdb passed the reads through MiXCR, listing each CDR3 protein once. This sample has 100,000 to 150,000 distinct CDR3 sequences, with almost 40% found just once. The data were taken from a study of CD8+CD57+ T cells in acquired aplastic anemia. Patients who underwent sequencing had shown CD8+CD57+ cell expansion by flow cytometry. The length of the CDR3 is 15 residues. Germline-derived CDR1 and CDR2 are SGHNT and YYREEE (reference sequence).

The source material was sorted CD4+, CD8+, or CD8+CD57+ T cells (not recorded which) from PBMCs. The gene calls are TRBV5-4 and TRBJ2-2, with 8 nucleotides matching TRBD2. The TCR was taken from a human donor with aplastic anemia. CDR3: CASSRLIGGAGEPFF. The CDR3 DNA reads as TGTGCCAGCAGCCGACTAATCGGGGGGGCCGGGGAGCCGTTTTTT.